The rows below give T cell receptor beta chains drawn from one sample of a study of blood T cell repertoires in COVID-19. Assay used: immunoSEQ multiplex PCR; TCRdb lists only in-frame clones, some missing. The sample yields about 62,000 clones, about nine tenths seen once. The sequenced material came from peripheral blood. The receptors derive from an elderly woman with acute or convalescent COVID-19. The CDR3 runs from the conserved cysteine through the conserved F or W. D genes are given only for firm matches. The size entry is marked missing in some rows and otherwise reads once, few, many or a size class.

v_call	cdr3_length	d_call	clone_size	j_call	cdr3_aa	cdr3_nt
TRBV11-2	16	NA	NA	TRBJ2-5	CASSLDPDSSKETQYF	TGTGCCAGCAGCTTAGACCCGGACAGTTCGAAAGAGACCCAGTACTTC
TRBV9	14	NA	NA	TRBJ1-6	CASSVARLNSPLHF	TGTGCCAGCAGCGTAGCCAGGCTCAATTCACCCCTCCACTTT
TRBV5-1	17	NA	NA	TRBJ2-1	CASRQPRLLEFYNEQFF	TGCGCCAGCAGACAACCCAGGCTCCTCGAGTTCTACAATGAGCAGTTCTTC
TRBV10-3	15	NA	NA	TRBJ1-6	CAISESRIPPGTLHF	TGTGCCATCAGTGAAAGCCGTATCCCCCCGGGGACCCTCCACTTT
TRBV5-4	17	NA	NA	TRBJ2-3	CASSLVLGGAATDTQYF	TGTGCCAGCAGCTTGGTCCTTGGCGGGGCGGCGACAGATACGCAGTATTTT
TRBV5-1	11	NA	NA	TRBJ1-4	CASSLSEKLFF	TGCGCCAGCAGCTTGAGCGAAAAACTGTTTTTT
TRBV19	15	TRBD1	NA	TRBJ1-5	CASTRQGRSNQPQHF	TGTGCCAGTACCAGACAGGGGAGAAGCAATCAGCCCCAGCATTTT
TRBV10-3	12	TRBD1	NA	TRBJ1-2	CAIQKTGEGYTF	TGTGCCATCCAAAAGACAGGGGAGGGCTACACCTTC
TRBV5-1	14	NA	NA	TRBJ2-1	CASSPGTQYNEQFF	TGCGCCAGCAGCCCCGGGACTCAATACAATGAGCAGTTCTTC
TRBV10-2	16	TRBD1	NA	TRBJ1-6	CASSIHPGQGNSPLHF	TGCGCCAGCTCAATTCACCCGGGACAGGGGAATTCACCCCTCCACTTT
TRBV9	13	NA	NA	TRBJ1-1	CASSVLQDTEAFF	TGTGCCAGCAGCGTTTTACAGGACACTGAAGCTTTCTTT
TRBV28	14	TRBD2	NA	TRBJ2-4	CASSLAGGGDIQYF	TGTGCCAGCAGTTTGGCGGGAGGGGGGGACATTCAGTACTTC
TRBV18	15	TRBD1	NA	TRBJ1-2	CASSPGTATFYGYTF	TGTGCCAGCTCACCTGGGACAGCTACGTTTTATGGCTACACCTTC
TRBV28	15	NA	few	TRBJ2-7	CASSPTGQVTYEQYF	TGTGCCAGCAGTCCGACAGGTCAAGTCACCTACGAGCAGTACTTC
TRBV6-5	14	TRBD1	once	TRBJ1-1	CASSSGQGDTEAFF	TGTGCCAGCAGTTCGGGACAGGGGGACACTGAAGCTTTCTTT
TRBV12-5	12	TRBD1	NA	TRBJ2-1	CASGLVDRGQFF	TGTGCTAGTGGTTTGGTTGACAGGGGGCAGTTCTTC
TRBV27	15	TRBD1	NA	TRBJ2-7	CASSASGTVSYEQYF	TGTGCCAGCAGTGCCTCCGGGACAGTTTCCTACGAGCAGTACTTC
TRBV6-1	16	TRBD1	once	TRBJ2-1	CASSEAWGQGNNEQFF	TGTGCCAGCAGTGAAGCGTGGGGACAGGGTAACAATGAGCAGTTCTTC
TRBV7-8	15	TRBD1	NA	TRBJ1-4	CASSLRGTANEKLFF	TGTGCCAGCAGCTTAAGGGGGACAGCTAATGAAAAACTGTTTTTT
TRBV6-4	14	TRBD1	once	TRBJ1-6	CASSDGQGGSPLHF	TGTGCCAGCAGTGACGGACAGGGGGGGTCACCCCTCCACTTT
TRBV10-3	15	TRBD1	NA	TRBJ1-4	CAISEWDRFNEKLFF	TGTGCCATCAGTGAGTGGGACAGATTTAATGAGAAACTGTTTTTT
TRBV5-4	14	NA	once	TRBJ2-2	CASSLDWNTGELFF	TGTGCCAGCAGTCTGGACTGGAACACCGGGGAGCTGTTTTTT
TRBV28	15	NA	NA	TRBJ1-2	CASRPAGRRYDGYTF	TGTGCCAGCAGACCTGCGGGGAGACGGTATGATGGCTACACCTTC
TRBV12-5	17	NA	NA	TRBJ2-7	CASGLVHSVREPYEQYF	TGTGCTAGTGGTTTGGTACATAGCGTCCGGGAGCCCTACGAGCAGTACTTC
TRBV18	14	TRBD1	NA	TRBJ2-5	CASSLRDREETQYF	TGTGCCAGCTCACTCCGGGACAGGGAAGAGACCCAGTACTTC
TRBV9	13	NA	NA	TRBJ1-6	CASSVGSGSPLHF	TGTGCCAGCAGCGTAGGCTCCGGGTCACCCCTCCACTTT
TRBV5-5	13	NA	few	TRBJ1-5	CASSSYFNQPQHF	TGTGCCAGCAGCTCTTATTTTAATCAGCCCCAGCATTTT
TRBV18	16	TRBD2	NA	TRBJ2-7	CASSPPLAGEAYEQYF	TGTGCCAGCTCACCACCCCTCGCGGGAGAGGCGTACGAGCAGTACTTC
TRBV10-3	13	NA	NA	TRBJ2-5	CAISARDQETQYF	TGTGCCATCAGTGCGCGGGATCAAGAGACCCAGTACTTC
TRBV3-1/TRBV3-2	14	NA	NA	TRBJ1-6	CASSQESLGSPLHF	TGTGCCAGCAGCCAAGAATCTCTCGGGTCACCCCTCCACTTT
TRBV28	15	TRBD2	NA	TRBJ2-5	CASSFPPGGQETQYF	TGTGCCAGCAGTTTCCCACCGGGGGGGCAAGAGACCCAGTACTTC
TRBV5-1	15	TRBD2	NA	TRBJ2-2	CASSLAGLNTGELFF	TGCGCCAGCAGCTTAGCGGGACTGAACACCGGGGAGCTGTTTTTT
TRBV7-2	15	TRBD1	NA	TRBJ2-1	CASSQQGSGYNEQFF	TGTGCCAGCAGCCAACAGGGGTCGGGCTACAATGAGCAGTTCTTC
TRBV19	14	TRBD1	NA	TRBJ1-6	CASRRQGARSPLHF	TGTGCCAGTAGGAGACAGGGGGCGAGGTCACCCCTCCACTTT
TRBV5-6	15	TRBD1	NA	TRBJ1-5	CASSLTGGYNQPQHF	TGTGCCAGCAGCTTGACAGGGGGCTACAATCAGCCCCAGCATTTT
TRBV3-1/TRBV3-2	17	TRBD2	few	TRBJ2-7	CASSRRTSGGRGYEQYF	TGTGCCAGCAGCCGTAGGACTAGCGGGGGGCGGGGTTACGAGCAGTACTTC
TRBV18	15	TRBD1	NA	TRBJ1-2	CASSRPGQGHYGYTF	TGTGCCAGCTCAAGACCGGGACAGGGACACTATGGCTACACCTTC
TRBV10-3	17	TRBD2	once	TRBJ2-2	CAIRDDGTSGSLGELFF	TGTGCCATCAGGGATGACGGGACTAGCGGGAGTCTAGGGGAGCTGTTTTTT
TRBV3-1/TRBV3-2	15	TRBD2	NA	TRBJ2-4	CASSHVPGGLDIQYF	TGTGCCAGCAGCCATGTGCCGGGGGGGCTGGACATTCAGTACTTC
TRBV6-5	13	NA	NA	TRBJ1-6	CASSRQDLSPLHF	TGTGCCAGCAGTCGACAGGACTTGTCACCCCTCCACTTT
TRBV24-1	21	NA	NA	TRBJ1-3	CATSDRSRVTPERVDGNTIYF	TGTGCCACCAGTGATCGGTCCCGGGTAACCCCAGAACGAGTCGACGGAAACACCATATATTTT
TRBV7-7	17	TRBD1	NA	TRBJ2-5	CASSLFTGQGAGETQYF	TGTGCCAGCAGTCTTTTTACGGGACAGGGGGCCGGAGAGACCCAGTACTTC
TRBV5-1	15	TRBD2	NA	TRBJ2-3	CASSLGTTSTDTQYF	TGCGCCAGCAGCTTAGGGACTACTAGCACAGATACGCAGTATTTT
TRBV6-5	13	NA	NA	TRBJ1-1	CASRTPGNSEAFF	TGTGCCAGCAGAACCCCGGGGAACTCTGAAGCTTTCTTT
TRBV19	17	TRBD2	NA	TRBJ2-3	CASSLRVAGGSTDTQYF	TGTGCCAGTAGTCTACGGGTGGCGGGAGGTAGCACAGATACGCAGTATTTT
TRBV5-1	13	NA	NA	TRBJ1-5	CASSQGPNQPQHF	TGCGCCAGCAGCCAGGGGCCCAATCAGCCCCAGCATTTT
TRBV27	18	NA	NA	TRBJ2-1	CASSSAGAAKGAYNEQFF	TGTGCCAGCAGTTCAGCTGGGGCAGCGAAAGGAGCCTACAATGAGCAGTTCTTC
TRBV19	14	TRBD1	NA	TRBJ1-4	CASSMGQWGEKLFF	TGTGCCAGTAGTATGGGACAGTGGGGGGAAAAACTGTTTTTT
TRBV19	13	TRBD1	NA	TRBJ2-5	CASRGPYDETQYF	TGTGCCTCGAGGGGGCCATATGATGAGACCCAGTACTTC
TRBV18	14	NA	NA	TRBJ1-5	CASSPEASNQPQHF	TGTGCCAGCTCACCAGAGGCAAGCAATCAGCCCCAGCATTTT